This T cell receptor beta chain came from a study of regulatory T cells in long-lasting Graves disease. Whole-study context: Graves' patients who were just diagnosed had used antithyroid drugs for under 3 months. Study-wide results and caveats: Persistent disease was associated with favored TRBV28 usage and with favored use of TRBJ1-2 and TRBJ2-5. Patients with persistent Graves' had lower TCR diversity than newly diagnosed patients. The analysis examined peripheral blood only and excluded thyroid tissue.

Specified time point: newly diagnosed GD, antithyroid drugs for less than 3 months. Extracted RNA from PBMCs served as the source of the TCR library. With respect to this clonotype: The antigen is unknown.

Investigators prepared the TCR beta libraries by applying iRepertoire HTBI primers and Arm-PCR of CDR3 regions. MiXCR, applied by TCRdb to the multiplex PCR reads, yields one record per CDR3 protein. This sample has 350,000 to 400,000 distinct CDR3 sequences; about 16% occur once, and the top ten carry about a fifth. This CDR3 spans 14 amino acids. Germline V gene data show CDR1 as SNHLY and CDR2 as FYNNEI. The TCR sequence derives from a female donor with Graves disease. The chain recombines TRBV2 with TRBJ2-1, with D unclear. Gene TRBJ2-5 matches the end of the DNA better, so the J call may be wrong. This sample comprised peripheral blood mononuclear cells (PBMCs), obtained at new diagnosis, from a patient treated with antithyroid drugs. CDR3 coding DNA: TGTGCCAGCAGTTCCAGCGTGCCCCAAGAGACCCAGTACTTC. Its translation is CASSSSVPQETQYF.